This record concerns one T cell receptor (beta chain) sequence. The antigen remains undetermined. These data belong to a study of post-analysis software for immune sequencing data. In germline, CDR1 is SEHNR, CDR2 FQNEAQ (reference sequence). The CDR3 runs 17 residues. V was pared by 3 bases and J by 1 base, with 19 bases between. Broader study findings: Five or six TRBV segments, TRBV5-6, TRBV5-1 and TRBV20-1 among them, were found more frequent in patients than controls.

Unique molecular identifiers were carried by the TCR beta cDNA libraries. A single record per CDR3 protein comes from TCRdb applying MiXCR to the PCR reads. Among 750,000 to 950,000 distinct CDR3 sequences, about 57% were seen once, and the ten largest hold 4.6%. The TCR originated in a girl aged 5 to 17 with multiple sclerosis. The specimen was blood. The chain has TRBV7-9 and TRBJ2-7; D gene ambiguous. CDR3 amino acids: CASSFTLPHRVSYEQYF. The CDR3, as DNA: TGTGCCAGCAGCTTTACGCTACCCCACAGAGTATCCTACGAGCAGTACTTC.